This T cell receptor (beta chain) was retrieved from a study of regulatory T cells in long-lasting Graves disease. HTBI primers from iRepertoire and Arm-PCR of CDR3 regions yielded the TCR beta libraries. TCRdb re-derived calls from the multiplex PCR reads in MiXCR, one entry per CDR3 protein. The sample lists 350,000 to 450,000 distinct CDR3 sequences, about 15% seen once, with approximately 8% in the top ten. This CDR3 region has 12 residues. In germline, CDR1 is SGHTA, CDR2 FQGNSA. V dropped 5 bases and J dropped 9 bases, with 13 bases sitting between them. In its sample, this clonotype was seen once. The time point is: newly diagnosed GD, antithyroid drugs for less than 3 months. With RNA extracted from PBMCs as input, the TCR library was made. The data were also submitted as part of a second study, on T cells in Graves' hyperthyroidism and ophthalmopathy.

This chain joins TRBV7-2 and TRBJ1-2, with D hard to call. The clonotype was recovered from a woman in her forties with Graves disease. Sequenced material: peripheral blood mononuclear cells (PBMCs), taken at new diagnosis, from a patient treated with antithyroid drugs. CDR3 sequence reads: CASSPDSRRYTF. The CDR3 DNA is TGTGCCAGCAGCCCAGATAGTCGACGCTACACCTTC.